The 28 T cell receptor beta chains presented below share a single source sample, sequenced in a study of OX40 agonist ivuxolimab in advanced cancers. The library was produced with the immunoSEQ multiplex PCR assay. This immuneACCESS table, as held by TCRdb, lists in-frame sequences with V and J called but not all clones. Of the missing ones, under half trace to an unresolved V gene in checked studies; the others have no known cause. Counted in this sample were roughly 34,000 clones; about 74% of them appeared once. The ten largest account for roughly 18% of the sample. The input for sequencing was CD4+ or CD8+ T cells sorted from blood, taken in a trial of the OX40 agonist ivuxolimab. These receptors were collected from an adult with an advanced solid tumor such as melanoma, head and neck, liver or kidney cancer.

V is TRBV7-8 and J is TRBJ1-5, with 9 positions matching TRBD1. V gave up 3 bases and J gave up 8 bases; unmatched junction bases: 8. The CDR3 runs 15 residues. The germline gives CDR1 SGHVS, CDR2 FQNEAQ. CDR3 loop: CASSLRTGVMEPQHF. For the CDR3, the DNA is TGTGCCAGCAGCTTGCGGACAGGGGTAATGGAGCCCCAGCATTTT.

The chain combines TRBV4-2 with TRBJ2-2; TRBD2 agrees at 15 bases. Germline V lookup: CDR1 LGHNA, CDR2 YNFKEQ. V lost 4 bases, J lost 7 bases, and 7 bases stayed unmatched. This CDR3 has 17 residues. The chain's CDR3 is CASSPGLAGGQIGELFF. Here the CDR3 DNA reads TGTGCCAGCAGCCCGGGACTAGCGGGGGGCCAGATCGGGGAGCTGTTTTTT.

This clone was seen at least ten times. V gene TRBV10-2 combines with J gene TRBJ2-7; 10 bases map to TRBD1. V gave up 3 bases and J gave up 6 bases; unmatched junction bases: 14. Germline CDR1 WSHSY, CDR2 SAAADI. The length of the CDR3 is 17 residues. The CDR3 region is CASSDLLTGGIFGEQYF. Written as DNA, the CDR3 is TGCGCCAGCAGTGATTTATTGACAGGGGGCATCTTTGGCGAGCAGTACTTC.

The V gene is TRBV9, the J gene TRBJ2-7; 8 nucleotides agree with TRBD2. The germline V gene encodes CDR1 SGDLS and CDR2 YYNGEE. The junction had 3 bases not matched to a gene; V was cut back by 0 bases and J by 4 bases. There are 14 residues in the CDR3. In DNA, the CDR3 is TGTGCCAGCAGCGTAGGGAGCGGGGGTTACGAGCAGTACTTC. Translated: CASSVGSGGYEQYF.

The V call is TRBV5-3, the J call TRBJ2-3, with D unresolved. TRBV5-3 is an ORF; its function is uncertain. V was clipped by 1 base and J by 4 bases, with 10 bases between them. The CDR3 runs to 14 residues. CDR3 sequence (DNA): TGTGCCAGAAGCTTGAAGCACTTTCCAGATACGCAGTATTTT. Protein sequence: CARSLKHFPDTQYF.

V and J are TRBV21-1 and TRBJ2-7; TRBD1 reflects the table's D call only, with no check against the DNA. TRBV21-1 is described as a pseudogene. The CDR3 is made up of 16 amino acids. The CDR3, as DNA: TGTGCCAGCAGCAAAGCGGAAAAGGGGGCATCCTACGAGCAGTACTTC. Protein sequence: CASSKAEKGASYEQYF.

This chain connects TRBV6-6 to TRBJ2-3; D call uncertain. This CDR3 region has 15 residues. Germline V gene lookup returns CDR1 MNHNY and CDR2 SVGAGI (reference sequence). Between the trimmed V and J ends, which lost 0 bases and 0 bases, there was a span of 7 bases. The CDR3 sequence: CASSYSHISTDTQYF. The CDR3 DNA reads TGTGCCAGCAGTTACTCTCACATTAGCACAGATACGCAGTATTTT.

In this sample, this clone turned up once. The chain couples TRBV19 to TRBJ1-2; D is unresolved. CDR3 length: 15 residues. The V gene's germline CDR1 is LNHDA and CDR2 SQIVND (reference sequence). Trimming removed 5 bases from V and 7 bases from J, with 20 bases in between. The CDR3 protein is CASSEMREPPLGYTF. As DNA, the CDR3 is TGTGCCAGTAGTGAAATGAGAGAACCCCCTCTTGGCTACACCTTC.

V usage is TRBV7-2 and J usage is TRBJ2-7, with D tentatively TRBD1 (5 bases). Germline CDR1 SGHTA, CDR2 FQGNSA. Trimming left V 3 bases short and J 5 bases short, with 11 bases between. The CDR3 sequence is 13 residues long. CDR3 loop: CASSFRAGNEQYF. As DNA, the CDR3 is TGTGCCAGCAGCTTTCGGGCAGGGAACGAGCAGTACTTC.

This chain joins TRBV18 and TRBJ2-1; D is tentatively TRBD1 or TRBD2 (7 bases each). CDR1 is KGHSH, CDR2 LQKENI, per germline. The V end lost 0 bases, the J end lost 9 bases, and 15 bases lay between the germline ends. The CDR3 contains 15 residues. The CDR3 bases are TGTGCCAGCTCACCACCTCAGGGGGGGCCGTTTGAGCAGTTCTTC. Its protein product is CASSPPQGGPFEQFF.

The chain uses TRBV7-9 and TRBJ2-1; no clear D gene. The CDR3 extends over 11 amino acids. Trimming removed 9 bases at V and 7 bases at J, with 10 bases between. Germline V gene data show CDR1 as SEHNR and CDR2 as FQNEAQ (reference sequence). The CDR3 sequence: CASERGNEQFF. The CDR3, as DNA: TGTGCCAGTGAAAGAGGAAATGAGCAGTTCTTC.

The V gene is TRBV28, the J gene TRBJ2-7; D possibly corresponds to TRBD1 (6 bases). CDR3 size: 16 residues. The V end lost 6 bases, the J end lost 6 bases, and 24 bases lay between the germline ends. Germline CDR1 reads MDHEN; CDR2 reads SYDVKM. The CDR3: CASSTILGVDSREQYF. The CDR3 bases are TGTGCCAGCAGCACCATTCTAGGCGTGGACAGCCGCGAGCAGTACTTC.

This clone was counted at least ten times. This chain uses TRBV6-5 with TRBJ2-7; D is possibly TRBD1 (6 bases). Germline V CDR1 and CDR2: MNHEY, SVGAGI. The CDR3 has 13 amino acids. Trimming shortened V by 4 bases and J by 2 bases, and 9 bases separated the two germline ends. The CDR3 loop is CASSLTGTYEQYF. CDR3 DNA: TGTGCCAGCAGTTTAACAGGGACCTACGAGCAGTACTTC.

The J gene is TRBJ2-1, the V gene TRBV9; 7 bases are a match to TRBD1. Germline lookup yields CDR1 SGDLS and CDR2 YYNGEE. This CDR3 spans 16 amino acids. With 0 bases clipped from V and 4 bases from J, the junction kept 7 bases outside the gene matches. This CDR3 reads CASSVEGAHLYNEQFF. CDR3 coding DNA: TGTGCCAGCAGCGTAGAGGGGGCCCACCTGTACAATGAGCAGTTCTTC. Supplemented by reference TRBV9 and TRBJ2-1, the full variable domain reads DSGVTQTPKHLITATGQRVTLRCSPRSGDLSVYWYQQSLDQGLQFLIQYYNGEERAKGNILERFSAQQFPDLHSELNLSSLELGDSALYFCASSVEGAHLYNEQFFGPGTRLTVL.

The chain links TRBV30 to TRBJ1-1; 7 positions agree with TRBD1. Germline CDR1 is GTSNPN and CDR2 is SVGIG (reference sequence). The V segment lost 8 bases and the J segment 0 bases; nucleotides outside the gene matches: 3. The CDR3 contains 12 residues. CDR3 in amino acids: CAGGQVNTEAFF. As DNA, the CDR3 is TGTGCCGGAGGACAGGTGAACACTGAAGCTTTCTTT.

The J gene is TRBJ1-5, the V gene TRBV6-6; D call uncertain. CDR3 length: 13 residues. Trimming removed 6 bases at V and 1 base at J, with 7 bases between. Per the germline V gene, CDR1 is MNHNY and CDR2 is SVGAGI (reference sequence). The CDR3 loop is CASSPNSNQPQHF. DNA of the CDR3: TGTGCCAGCAGCCCTAACAGCAATCAGCCCCAGCATTTT.

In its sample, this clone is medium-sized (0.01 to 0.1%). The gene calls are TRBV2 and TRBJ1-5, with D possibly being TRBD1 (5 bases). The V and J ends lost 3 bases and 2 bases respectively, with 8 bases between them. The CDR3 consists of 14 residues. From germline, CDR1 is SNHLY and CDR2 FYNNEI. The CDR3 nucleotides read TGTGCCAGCAGTGAGGCCAGGGGCAATCAGCCCCAGCATTTT. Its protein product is CASSEARGNQPQHF.

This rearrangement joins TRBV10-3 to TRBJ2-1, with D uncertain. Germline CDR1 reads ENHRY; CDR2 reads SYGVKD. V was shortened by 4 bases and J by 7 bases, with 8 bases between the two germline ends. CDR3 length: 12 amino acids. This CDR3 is CAISVGGNEQFF. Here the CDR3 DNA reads TGTGCCATCAGTGTCGGCGGAAATGAGCAGTTCTTC.

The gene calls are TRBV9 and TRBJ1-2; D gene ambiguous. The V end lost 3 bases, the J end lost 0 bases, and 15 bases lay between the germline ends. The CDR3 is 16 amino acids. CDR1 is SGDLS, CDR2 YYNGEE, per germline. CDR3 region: CASSADLGPTNYGYTF. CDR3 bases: TGTGCCAGCAGCGCTGACCTCGGACCGACTAACTATGGCTACACCTTC.

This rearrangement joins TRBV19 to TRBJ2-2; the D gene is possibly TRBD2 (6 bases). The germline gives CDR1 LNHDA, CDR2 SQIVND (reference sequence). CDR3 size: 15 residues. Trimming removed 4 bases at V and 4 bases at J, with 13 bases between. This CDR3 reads CASSRRARGTGELFF. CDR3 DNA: TGTGCCAGTAGTAGGCGGGCGCGGGGCACCGGGGAGCTGTTTTTT.

CDR3 nucleotides: TGTGCTAGTGGTTTGGGCCAGGGGGCGCGGGAAAAACTGTTTTTT. It codes for CASGLGQGAREKLFF. The chain combines TRBV12-5 with TRBJ1-4; TRBD1 aligns across 8 bases. This CDR3 has 15 amino acids. After removal of 1 base from V and 8 bases from J, the junction contained 6 bases not matched to a gene. Germline V CDR1 and CDR2: LGHNT, FRNRAP.

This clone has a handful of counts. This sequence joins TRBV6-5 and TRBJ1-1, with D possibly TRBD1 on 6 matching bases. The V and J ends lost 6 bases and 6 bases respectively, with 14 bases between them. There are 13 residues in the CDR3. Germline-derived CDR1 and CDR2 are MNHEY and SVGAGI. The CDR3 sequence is CASSGHRDPEAFF. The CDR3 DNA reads TGTGCCAGCAGCGGTCACAGGGACCCTGAAGCTTTCTTT.

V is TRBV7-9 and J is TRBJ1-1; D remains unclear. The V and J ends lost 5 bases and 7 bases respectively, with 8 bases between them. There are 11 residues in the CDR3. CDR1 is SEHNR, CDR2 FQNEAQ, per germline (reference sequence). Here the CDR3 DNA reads TGTGCCAGCAGCCTAATCGGTGAAGCTTTCTTT. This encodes CASSLIGEAFF.

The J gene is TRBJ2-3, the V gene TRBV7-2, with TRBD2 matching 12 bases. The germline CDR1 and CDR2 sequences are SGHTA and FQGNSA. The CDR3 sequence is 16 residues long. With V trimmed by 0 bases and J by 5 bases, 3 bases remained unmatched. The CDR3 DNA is TGTGCCAGCAGCTTAGCCCTGACTAGCGGGGGAGATACGCAGTATTTT. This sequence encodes CASSLALTSGGDTQYF.

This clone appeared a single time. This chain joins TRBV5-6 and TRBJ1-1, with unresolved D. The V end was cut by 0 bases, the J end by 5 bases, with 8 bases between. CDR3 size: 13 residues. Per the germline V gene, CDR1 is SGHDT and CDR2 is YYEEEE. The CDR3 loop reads CASSLVLQTEAFF. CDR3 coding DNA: TGTGCCAGCAGCTTGGTTCTCCAGACTGAAGCTTTCTTT.

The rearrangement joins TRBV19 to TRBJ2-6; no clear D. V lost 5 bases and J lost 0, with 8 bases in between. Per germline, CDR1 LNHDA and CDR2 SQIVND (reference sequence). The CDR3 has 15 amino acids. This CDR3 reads CASSGGISGANVLTF. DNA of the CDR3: TGTGCCAGTAGTGGTGGGATCTCTGGGGCCAACGTCCTGACTTTC.

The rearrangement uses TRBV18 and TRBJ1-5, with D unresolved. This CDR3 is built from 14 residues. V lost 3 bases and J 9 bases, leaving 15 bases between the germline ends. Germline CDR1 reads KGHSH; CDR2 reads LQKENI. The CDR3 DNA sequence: TGTGCCAGCTCACCCGCCGTGGGTACCGGGCCCCAGCATTTT. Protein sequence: CASSPAVGTGPQHF.

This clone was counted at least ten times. DNA of the CDR3: TGTGCCAGCAGCTTAGTTCCGGAGGAGCAGTACTTC. The encoded protein is CASSLVPEEQYF. The gene calls are TRBV7-9 and TRBJ2-7; no clear D gene. From germline, CDR1 is SEHNR and CDR2 FQNEAQ (reference sequence). V was pared by 1 base and J by 7 bases, with 8 bases between. CDR3 size: 12 residues.